This entry lists 10 T cell receptor beta chains sequenced from one sample in a study of human T cells and chemical hapten exposure. Time point described: patch test 2, 6 weeks after DPC sensitization. The treatment was: therapeutic diphenylcyclopropenone sensitization with weekly scalp DPC. A single record per CDR3 protein comes from TCRdb applying MiXCR to the RACE reads. The repertoire consists of about 73,000 distinct CDR3 sequences, with around 7.9% occurring once and the leading ten covering approximately 3.7%. Here the sequenced sample was whole blood, taken in connection with sensitization to the hapten diphenylcyclopropenone (DPC). The receptor set was obtained from a woman aged 50 to 65 with alopecia areata. Some clones in this sample may be carry-over from other donors' samples.

The genes are TRBV2 and TRBJ1-4, with TRBD1 matching 7 bases. CDR3 length: 16 residues. Germline-derived CDR1 and CDR2 are SNHLY and FYNNEI. V shed 4 bases and J 7 bases; nucleotides not matched to a gene: 12. This CDR3 is CASSVGYRGVGEKLFF. CDR3 bases: TGTGCCAGCAGTGTTGGGTACAGGGGCGTCGGTGAAAAACTGTTTTTT.

This clonotype appeared a few times. V gene TRBV12-3 or TRBV12-4 combines with J gene TRBJ1-2, with D possibly TRBD1 on 5 matching bases. This CDR3 spans 14 amino acids. V gave up 3 bases and J gave up 6 bases, with 14 bases separating them. The CDR3 DNA is TGTGCCAGCAGTTTTGACAGACCCTCTCATGGCTACACCTTC. Amino acids: CASSFDRPSHGYTF.

The V and J genes are TRBV28 and TRBJ1-6; D call uncertain. V was shortened by 6 bases and J by 4 bases, with 13 bases between the two germline ends. The CDR3 sequence is 15 residues long. Germline CDR1 and CDR2: MDHEN and SYDVKM. CDR3 coding DNA: TGTGCCAGCAGCTACCTTGGCTCGTATAATTCACCCCTCCACTTT. The encoded protein is CASSYLGSYNSPLHF.

This clonotype was counted only a few times. The chain has TRBV5-1 and TRBJ2-3; D may be TRBD2 (5 bases). Trimming cost V 4 bases and J 2 bases, with 11 bases left between them. CDR3 length: 14 residues. Looked up from germline, CDR1 is SGHRS and CDR2 is YFSETQ. CDR3 nucleotides: TGCGCCAGCAGCCATGGGAGTGCCACAGATACGCAGTATTTT. Its protein product is CASSHGSATDTQYF.

The sample holds many counts of this clonotype. The chain is built from TRBV14 and TRBJ1-3; D is uncertain. Deletions cut 3 bases from V and 2 bases from J, with 8 bases between. The CDR3 extends over 14 amino acids. CDR1 and CDR2 (germline): SGHDN, FVKESK. The CDR3 DNA sequence: TGTGCCAGCAGCCATGACTTTACTGGAAACACCATATATTTT. It encodes CASSHDFTGNTIYF.

This clonotype showed up just a few times. The V call is TRBV14, the J call TRBJ2-3; D might be TRBD1 (6 bases). Trimming stripped 5 bases from V and 0 bases from J, with 18 bases between. This CDR3 is 17 amino acids long. Germline assignment: CDR1 SGHDN and CDR2 FVKESK. Written as DNA, the CDR3 is TGTGCCAGCAGCGACGTAACAGGGACCTCTAGCACAGATACGCAGTATTTT. Residues: CASSDVTGTSSTDTQYF.

This clonotype was seen many times. The CDR3 DNA follows: TGTGCCAGCAGTTATTTTGGGGACACTGAAGCTTTCTTT. Translating it yields CASSYFGDTEAFF. This chain joins TRBV6-5 and TRBJ1-1; D gene ambiguous. Germline CDR1 MNHEY, CDR2 SVGAGI. Trimming took 3 bases from V and 3 from J, leaving 8 bases between them. This CDR3 has 13 amino acids.

This clonotype was found many times. This chain uses TRBV29-1 with TRBJ1-5; D gene uncertain. In germline, CDR1 is SQVTM, CDR2 ANQGSEA. This CDR3 comprises 11 residues. Trimming took off 8 bases at V and 9 bases at J, with 14 bases between the two ends. Here the CDR3 DNA reads TGCAGCCCCACGGAGGCTTTGCCCCAGCATTTT. Protein product: CSPTEALPQHF.

This clonotype was counted a few times. The junction and the germline gene differ at one end; a read error may be behind it. The gene calls are TRBV12-3 or TRBV12-4 and TRBJ1-6, with TRBD1 identical over 7 bases. The CDR3 has 15 amino acids. Here the CDR3 reads CASSLGRGDNSPLNF. The CDR3 coding sequence is TGTGCCAGCAGTTTGGGCAGGGGGGATAATTCACCCCTCAACTTT.

The rearrangement uses TRBV12-3 or TRBV12-4 and TRBJ2-3; 14 bases match TRBD2. With 5 bases clipped from V and 0 bases from J, the junction kept 7 bases outside the gene matches. The CDR3 loop spans 18 amino acids. This CDR3 reads CASSPGTSGGPSTDTQYF. DNA of the CDR3: TGTGCCAGCAGTCCAGGGACTAGCGGGGGCCCCAGCACAGATACGCAGTATTTT.